Following are 19 T cell receptor beta chains from one sample sequenced in a study of T cell responses to AZD1222 COVID-19 vaccine. The protocol was immunoSEQ multiplex PCR, while the TCRdb copy is restricted to in-frame clones and leaves out a portion. The table lists roughly 150,000 clones, approximately 90% of them singletons, with around 1.9% in the top ten. The sample was peripheral blood, taken on day 0 of AZD1222 vaccination. The receptors derive from an adult in good health.

The J gene is TRBJ2-2, the V gene TRBV6-5, with D unclear. The CDR3 totals 14 residues. V lost 0 bases, J lost 7 bases, and 9 bases lay in between. Germline lookup yields CDR1 MNHEY and CDR2 SVGAGI. CDR3 nucleotides: TGTGCCAGCAGTTACTCTTGGGGTGGCGGGGAGCTGTTTTTT. This sequence encodes CASSYSWGGGELFF.

The table lists this clone with a count of one. The rearrangement links TRBV6-5 to TRBJ1-1; 7 nucleotides agree with TRBD1. Per the germline V gene, CDR1 is MNHEY and CDR2 is SVGAGI. The junction had 3 bases not matched to a gene; V was cut back by 2 bases and J by 0 bases. This CDR3 comprises 15 residues. The CDR3: CASSYTGAMNTEAFF. CDR3 in DNA: TGTGCCAGCAGTTACACAGGGGCCATGAACACTGAAGCTTTCTTT.

The V and J genes are TRBV20-1 and TRBJ2-1; tentative D call: TRBD2 (5 bases). Between the trimmed V and J ends, which lost 3 bases and 0 bases, there was a span of 15 bases. The CDR3 length is 16 residues. Germline loops: CDR1 DFQATT, CDR2 SNEGSKA (reference sequence). CDR3 amino acids: CSASDRAASSYNEQFF. The CDR3 bases are TGCAGTGCTAGTGATAGAGCGGCAAGCTCCTACAATGAGCAGTTCTTC.

The chain combines TRBV5-4 with TRBJ2-5; 7 bases agree with TRBD1. Germline CDR1 SGHNT, CDR2 YYREEE (reference sequence). J gave up 2 bases and V 4 bases, and 8 bases lay outside the gene matches. The CDR3 is made up of 15 amino acids. The CDR3 sequence: CASSPQPGQQETQYF. CDR3 DNA: TGTGCCAGCAGCCCCCAACCGGGACAGCAAGAGACCCAGTACTTC.

The chain combines TRBV2 with TRBJ1-1; D gene unclear. Trimming removed 3 bases from V and 1 base from J, with 15 bases in between. CDR1 SNHLY and CDR2 FYNNEI come from the germline V gene. The CDR3 has 16 residues. CDR3 protein: CASSDWAPGPNTEAFF. The CDR3 nucleotides are TGTGCCAGCAGTGATTGGGCCCCGGGTCCGAACACTGAAGCTTTCTTT.

The J gene is TRBJ1-1, the V gene TRBV29-1; 9 bases are shared with TRBD1. The CDR3 consists of 14 residues. V gave up 6 bases and J gave up 5 bases; unmatched junction bases: 10. Germline assignment: CDR1 SQVTM and CDR2 ANQGSEA. The CDR3 loop reads CSVLQGAGGTEAFF. The CDR3 DNA reads TGCAGCGTATTACAGGGGGCAGGAGGGACTGAAGCTTTCTTT.

The genes are TRBV18 and TRBJ2-1; the match to TRBD2 covers 13 bases. The trim removed 8 bases at V and 3 bases at J, leaving 16 bases unmatched. The CDR3 contains 19 residues. Germline lookup yields CDR1 KGHSH and CDR2 LQKENI. CDR3 in DNA: TGTGCCAGCACCACAGGACTAGCGGGAGACCCACGATACTACAATGAGCAGTTCTTC. Translating it yields CASTTGLAGDPRYYNEQFF.

The chain links TRBV28 to TRBJ1-5; D not certain. The ends were cut back, 5 bases at V and 2 bases at J, with 10 bases in the middle. The CDR3 runs 14 residues. CDR1 is MDHEN, CDR2 SYDVKM, per germline. For the CDR3, the DNA is TGTGCCAGCAGTCCCCCCCGGGGCAATCAGCCCCAGCATTTT. This codes for CASSPPRGNQPQHF.

The CDR3, as DNA: TGTGCCAGTAGTTTCAGGGACCAGCGGACTGAAGCTTTCTTT. Translation gives CASSFRDQRTEAFF. This chain uses TRBV19 with TRBJ1-1; tentatively, D is TRBD1 (5 bases). The CDR3 has 14 amino acids. With 5 bases removed from V and 5 bases from J, the gap between germline ends came to 15 bases. The germline V gene encodes CDR1 LNHDA and CDR2 SQIVND (reference sequence).

This clone appeared a single time. The gene calls are TRBV5-6 and TRBJ2-6; no clear D gene. Germline values: CDR1 SGHDT, CDR2 YYEEEE. The CDR3 is 16 amino acids. Trimming took off 6 bases at V and 0 bases at J, with 13 bases between the two ends. The CDR3 nucleotides read TGTGCCAGCATTCTGAATCCTCTCTCTGGGGCCAACGTCCTGACTTTC. Translating gives CASILNPLSGANVLTF.

This rearrangement joins TRBV6-5 to TRBJ1-1; a weak D match, TRBD1 (5 bases). With 2 bases removed from V and 6 bases from J, the gap between germline ends came to 13 bases. This CDR3 comprises 14 residues. The germline CDR1 and CDR2 sequences are MNHEY and SVGAGI. The CDR3 nucleotides are TGTGCCAGCAGTTACCTCGGAAGGGACCCTGAAGCTTTCTTT. Translated, it gives CASSYLGRDPEAFF.

The rearrangement uses TRBV12-3 or TRBV12-4 and TRBJ1-2; D may be TRBD1 (6 bases). V lost 6 bases, J lost 6 bases, and 14 bases lay in between. The CDR3 runs to 13 residues. The DNA for the CDR3 is TGTGCCAGCAGAACACAGGGTTTTCATGGCTACACCTTC. Amino acid sequence: CASRTQGFHGYTF.

This chain joins TRBV21-1 and TRBJ1-2; the D segment call TRBD1 is taken from the table without a DNA check. TRBV21-1 counts as a pseudogene. The CDR3 sequence is 16 residues long. The DNA for the CDR3 is TGTGCCAGCAGCAAAGATTGGGACAGATCTTCGCGAGGCTACACCTTC. Its protein is CASSKDWDRSSRGYTF.

The V call is TRBV14, the J call TRBJ1-1; D not certain. There are 13 residues in the CDR3. The V gene's germline CDR1 is SGHDN and CDR2 FVKESK. The V end was cut by 2 bases, the J end by 1 base, with 5 bases between. CDR3 DNA sequence: TGTGCCAGCAGCCAACGGGAGAACACTGAAGCTTTCTTT. It yields the protein CASSQRENTEAFF.

The CDR3 DNA reads as TGTGCCAGTAGTACTCCGGACAGGACTAATCAGCCCCAGCATTTT. Residues: CASSTPDRTNQPQHF. The rearrangement uses TRBV19 and TRBJ1-5; 7 positions match TRBD1. Unmatched junction bases numbered 7, after V lost 4 bases and J lost 4 bases. The CDR3 totals 15 residues. The germline CDR1 and CDR2 sequences are LNHDA and SQIVND (reference sequence).

This chain joins TRBV12-3 or TRBV12-4 and TRBJ1-1, with 7 bases fitting TRBD1. Trimming cost V 5 bases and J 3 bases; bases outside gene matches: 3. The CDR3 extends over 13 amino acids. CDR3 region: CASSKDRDTEAFF. The CDR3 nucleotides read TGTGCCAGCAGTAAAGACAGGGACACTGAAGCTTTCTTT.

The rearrangement links TRBV28 to TRBJ1-1, with a possible D match to TRBD1 (5 bases). Trimming removed 3 bases from V and 8 bases from J, with 13 bases in between. The germline CDR1 and CDR2 sequences are MDHEN and SYDVKM. The CDR3 has 13 amino acids. DNA of the CDR3: TGTGCCAGCAGTTTGGGGGTAGAGAGAGAAGCTTTCTTT. Protein product: CASSLGVEREAFF.

The chain carries TRBV18 and TRBJ1-5, with D uncertain. Germline CDR1 and CDR2: KGHSH and LQKENI. This CDR3 spans 15 amino acids. V was trimmed by 3 bases and J by 0 bases, leaving 9 bases between them. CDR3: CASSPGPASNQPQHF. The CDR3 nucleotides are TGTGCCAGCTCACCCGGACCGGCTAGCAATCAGCCCCAGCATTTT.

This sequence joins TRBV4-3 and TRBJ2-1, with no clear D. Trimming left V 4 bases short and J 1 base short, with 8 bases between. This CDR3 region has 14 residues. Germline CDR1 reads LGHNA; CDR2 reads YSLEER. The CDR3 sequence is CASSPTPSYNEQFF. CDR3 bases: TGCGCCAGCAGCCCAACACCATCCTACAATGAGCAGTTCTTC.